A single sample gave rise to the 20 T cell receptor beta chains below, sequenced in a study of blood T cells in healthy people across ages. The authors ran a second PCR of 7 to 11 cycles using a sample-barcoded 5' primer and a J-beta primer mix. TCRdb redid the calling of the 5' RACE reads with MiXCR, one entry per CDR3 protein. The sample contains approximately 1,000,000 distinct CDR3 sequences, 45% of which appear only once. The specimen was blood. The receptor set was obtained from a woman aged 60-75 years in good health.

The V call is TRBV6-5, the J call TRBJ2-6; possible D gene TRBD1, 5 bases. The germline V gene has CDR1 MNHEY and CDR2 SVGAGI. V lost 5 bases and J 2 bases, leaving 19 bases between the germline ends. The CDR3 is 18 amino acids. The CDR3 nucleotides read TGTGCCAGCAGTACTACAGGAGAATCCCCGCCTGGGGCCAACGTCCTGACTTTC. Translating it yields CASSTTGESPPGANVLTF.

This clonotype was observed at least ten times. The V gene is TRBV29-1, the J gene TRBJ2-7, with D possibly being TRBD1 or TRBD2 (5 bases each). The CDR3 runs 10 residues. Trimming took 0 bases from V and 12 from J, leaving 9 bases between them. Per germline, CDR1 SQVTM and CDR2 ANQGSEA. The CDR3 coding sequence is TGCAGCGTTGAAGACAGGGACGTGTACTTC. This sequence encodes CSVEDRDVYF.

The chain couples TRBV27 to TRBJ2-5; 8 bases align to TRBD2. Germline CDR1 and CDR2: MNHEY and SMNVEV (reference sequence). This CDR3 region has 15 residues. Unmatched junction bases numbered 13, after V lost 8 bases and J lost 5 bases. The CDR3 sequence: CASSSIAGSRETQYF. CDR3 nucleotide sequence: TGTGCCAGCTCCTCAATAGCGGGGAGTAGGGAGACCCAGTACTTC.

The J gene is TRBJ2-3, the V gene TRBV20-1, with 10 positions matching TRBD2. Germline CDR1 and CDR2: DFQATT and SNEGSKA (reference sequence). This CDR3 spans 15 amino acids. V lost 2 bases to trimming and J lost 2 bases; unmatched junction nucleotides: 4. In DNA, the CDR3 is TGCAGTGCTAGAAGTAGCGGGGGGCTCACAGATACGCAGTATTTT. It yields the protein CSARSSGGLTDTQYF.

This clonotype came up a few times. The chain carries TRBV2 and TRBJ1-5, with D possibly being TRBD1 (5 bases). V gave up 2 bases and J gave up 2 bases, with 7 bases separating them. This CDR3 contains 14 residues. Germline loops: CDR1 SNHLY, CDR2 FYNNEI. CDR3 sequence reads: CASSEWGGNQPQHF. As DNA, the CDR3 is TGTGCCAGCAGTGAATGGGGCGGCAATCAGCCCCAGCATTTT.

The chain couples TRBV7-8 to TRBJ1-5; a possible D gene is TRBD1 (6 bases). The CDR3 runs to 16 residues. V gave up 0 bases and J gave up 2 bases, with 11 bases separating them. The germline gives CDR1 SGHVS, CDR2 FQNEAQ. CDR3: CASSLAPTGGNQPQHF. In DNA form, the CDR3 reads TGTGCCAGCAGCTTAGCCCCGACAGGCGGCAATCAGCCCCAGCATTTT.

V usage is TRBV6-5 and J usage is TRBJ2-1; 8 bases fit TRBD1. Per the germline V gene, CDR1 is MNHEY and CDR2 is SVGAGI. With 5 bases clipped from V and 4 bases from J, the junction kept 10 bases outside the gene matches. The CDR3 contains 16 residues. CDR3 sequence reads: CASSNPGQGFYNEQFF. For the CDR3, the DNA is TGTGCCAGCAGTAACCCAGGACAGGGATTTTACAATGAGCAGTTCTTC.

The J gene is TRBJ2-5, the V gene TRBV10-1; 9 bases match TRBD2. Trimming cost V 0 bases and J 5 bases; bases outside gene matches: 7. The CDR3 totals 16 residues. Germline assignment: CDR1 WNHNN and CDR2 SYGVQD (reference sequence). The CDR3 sequence: CASSESLAGSRETQYF. The CDR3 DNA is TGCGCCAGCAGTGAGTCCCTAGCGGGATCCCGGGAGACCCAGTACTTC.

The chain is built from TRBV20-1 and TRBJ2-5; weak D call: TRBD2 (5 bases). The CDR3 has 13 residues. The germline V and J ends were trimmed by 3 bases and 5 bases, with 13 bases remaining between them. Germline-derived CDR1 and CDR2 are DFQATT and SNEGSKA (reference sequence). The CDR3 spells CSARWELGETQYF. DNA for the CDR3: TGCAGTGCTAGGTGGGAGCTGGGGGAGACCCAGTACTTC.

This clonotype was counted between two and nine times. This chain uses TRBV7-8 with TRBJ2-1; 13 bases are a match to TRBD2. CDR3 length: 15 amino acids. V shed 5 bases and J 10 bases; nucleotides not matched to a gene: 8. CDR1 is SGHVS and CDR2 is FQNEAQ in the germline V gene. The CDR3: CASSLGTSGAREQFF. DNA for the CDR3: TGTGCCAGCAGCCTCGGGACTAGCGGGGCCCGGGAGCAGTTCTTC.

The chain joins TRBV10-1 to TRBJ2-7; the match to TRBD1 covers 7 bases. The germline gives CDR1 WNHNN, CDR2 SYGVQD (reference sequence). The CDR3 has 17 residues. V shed 6 bases, J shed 3 bases, and the junction held 17 bases outside the gene matches. In DNA form, the CDR3 reads TGCGCCAGCAGCCCTCGACAGGGCCCTCCGCGGTACTACGAGCAGTACTTC. Translating gives CASSPRQGPPRYYEQYF.

V is TRBV6-5 and J is TRBJ1-1; a weak D match, TRBD1 (5 bases). The CDR3 totals 14 residues. Trimming stripped 0 bases from V and 5 bases from J, with 10 bases between. Germline lookup yields CDR1 MNHEY and CDR2 SVGAGI. CDR3 loop: CASSYSGRGTEAFF. CDR3 nucleotide sequence: TGTGCCAGCAGTTACTCGGGACGAGGGACTGAAGCTTTCTTT.

The CDR3 DNA reads as TGCGCCAGCAGCCAAGGGCCAGGACTTAGCAATCAGCCCCAGCATTTT. This translates into CASSQGPGLSNQPQHF. This chain joins TRBV4-1 and TRBJ1-5; D unclear. CDR1 is MGHRA and CDR2 is YSYEKL in the germline V gene. The CDR3 covers 16 residues. Trimming took off 1 base at V and 0 bases at J, with 10 bases between the two ends.

This clonotype was counted between two and nine times. The germline gene is not matched at one end of the junction; a read error may be the cause. The CDR3: CASSLSTGLHIQYF. The CDR3 region has the DNA TGTGCCAGCAGTCTATCGACAGGGCTCCACATTCAGTACTTC. J is TRBJ2-4 and V is TRBV27; 7 bases align to TRBD1. Germline V gene sequence: CDR1 MNHEY, CDR2 SMNVEV (reference sequence). The CDR3 runs 14 residues.

This chain joins TRBV11-3 and TRBJ2-3; no reliable D call. Germline V gene lookup returns CDR1 SGHNT and CDR2 YENEEA. Trimming removed 6 bases from V and 4 bases from J, with 11 bases in between. This CDR3 has 13 amino acids. CDR3 bases: TGTGCCAGCAGTCATGGGCTAGCAGATACGCAGTATTTT. Translated, it gives CASSHGLADTQYF.

J is TRBJ1-2 and V is TRBV12-3 or TRBV12-4; TRBD1 might be the D (6 bases). Trimming removed 2 bases at V and 7 bases at J, with 14 bases between. There are 14 residues in the CDR3. The CDR3 coding sequence is TGTGCCAGCAGTTTAAGGTTAGGGGGTCGTGGCTACACCTTC. The encoded protein is CASSLRLGGRGYTF.

This clonotype has only a few counts. The V gene is TRBV5-1, the J gene TRBJ2-1, with TRBD2 matching 14 bases. Per germline, CDR1 SGHRS and CDR2 YFSETQ. J lost 3 bases, V lost 8 bases, and 13 bases had no gene match. The CDR3 loop spans 18 amino acids. The CDR3 loop is CASRGTGTSGSNYNEQFF. The CDR3 coding sequence is TGCGCCAGTAGGGGCACCGGGACTAGCGGGAGCAACTACAATGAGCAGTTCTTC.

This clonotype was seen a single time. V and J are TRBV29-1 and TRBJ2-5, with D possibly being TRBD2 (6 bases). Germline lookup yields CDR1 SQVTM and CDR2 ANQGSEA. V dropped 7 bases and J dropped 5 bases, with 14 bases sitting between them. The CDR3 length is 12 residues. CDR3 nucleotides: TGCAGCGGTGCGGTGGGAGGCGAGACCCAGTACTTC. Translated: CSGAVGGETQYF. Variable domain in full (rest from reference TRBV29-1 and TRBJ2-5): SAVISQKPSRDICQRGTSLTIQCQVDSQVTMMFWYRQQPGQSLTLIATANQGSEATYESGFVIDKFPISRPNLTFSTLTVSNMSPEDSSIYLCSGAVGGETQYFGPGTRLLVL.

The gene calls are TRBV27 and TRBJ2-3; the D gene is possibly TRBD2 (6 bases). Germline CDR1 and CDR2: MNHEY and SMNVEV (reference sequence). V lost 8 bases, J lost 4 bases, and 13 bases lay in between. The CDR3 has 13 residues. CDR3 coding DNA: TGTGCCAGCCTCGGGGCGGGGTCAGATACGCAGTATTTT. This encodes CASLGAGSDTQYF.

This chain joins TRBV15 and TRBJ2-5; TRBD2 matches at 9 bases. J was trimmed by 5 bases and V by 7 bases; bases with no gene match: 11. This CDR3 has 15 residues. Germline V gene data show CDR1 as LNHNV and CDR2 as YYDKDF (reference sequence). The CDR3 loop is CATTSSGRGYETQYF. The CDR3 nucleotides read TGTGCCACCACGAGTAGCGGGAGAGGGTATGAGACCCAGTACTTC.